A selection of T cell receptor beta chains follows, all from one sample in a study of T cells in Graves' hyperthyroidism and ophthalmopathy. In TCRdb, the multiplex PCR reads were re-called with MiXCR into one record per CDR3 protein. The profile shows more than 550,000 distinct CDR3 sequences, approximately 15% of them singletons. Material: blood. These receptor sequences come from a man in his fifties with Graves' hyperthyroidism. Both conserved end residues are part of each CDR3. Each record gives: J gene, clone size, D gene, V gene, CDR3 protein, CDR3 DNA. A D gene is named only where the DNA matches it firmly. Part of the rows lack a size; the others show once, few, many or a class for expanded clones.

j_call: TRBJ2-3; clone_size: -; d_call: -; v_call: TRBV7-3; cdr3_aa: CASSPEPTHTADTQYF; cdr3_nt: TGTGCCAGCAGCCCTGAGCCCACCCACACGGCAGATACGCAGTATTTT
j_call: TRBJ2-5; clone_size: few; d_call: -; v_call: TRBV20-1; cdr3_aa: CSARDMTGETQYF; cdr3_nt: TGCAGTGCTAGAGATATGACGGGAGAGACCCAGTACTTC
j_call: TRBJ2-2; clone_size: few; d_call: -; v_call: TRBV7-8; cdr3_aa: CASSHIPKGTGELFF; cdr3_nt: TGTGCCAGCAGCCACATTCCGAAGGGCACCGGGGAGCTGTTTTTT
j_call: TRBJ2-1; clone_size: many; d_call: -; v_call: TRBV12-3/TRBV12-4; cdr3_aa: CASSLGRGGTLYNEQFF; cdr3_nt: TGTGCCAGCAGTTTAGGCCGAGGAGGGACCCTCTACAATGAGCAGTTCTTC
j_call: TRBJ2-1; clone_size: many; d_call: TRBD2; v_call: TRBV2; cdr3_aa: CARLANNEQFF; cdr3_nt: TGTGCCAGACTAGCGAACAATGAGCAGTTCTTC
j_call: TRBJ2-5; clone_size: many; d_call: -; v_call: TRBV14; cdr3_aa: CASSQKGGQSAVQETQYF; cdr3_nt: TGTGCCAGCAGCCAGAAGGGTGGACAGTCCGCAGTCCAAGAGACCCAGTACTTC
j_call: TRBJ1-1; clone_size: -; d_call: -; v_call: TRBV20-1; cdr3_aa: CSARGQPLLNIEAFF; cdr3_nt: TGCAGTGCTAGGGGGCAGCCTCTCTTGAACATTGAAGCTTTCTTT
j_call: TRBJ2-1; clone_size: many; d_call: -; v_call: TRBV6-1; cdr3_aa: CASRKASGSSYNEQFF; cdr3_nt: TGTGCCAGCAGGAAGGCATCGGGTAGCTCCTACAATGAGCAGTTCTTC
j_call: TRBJ2-3; clone_size: few; d_call: TRBD2; v_call: TRBV20-1; cdr3_aa: CSASIGTSASRTQYF; cdr3_nt: TGCAGTGCTAGCATTGGGACTAGCGCTTCGCGTACGCAGTATTTT
j_call: TRBJ2-7; clone_size: few; d_call: TRBD2; v_call: TRBV5-6; cdr3_aa: CASSSGLALYEQYF; cdr3_nt: TGTGCCAGCAGCTCGGGACTAGCGCTCTACGAGCAGTACTTC
j_call: TRBJ2-1; clone_size: few; d_call: TRBD1; v_call: TRBV20-1; cdr3_aa: CSASAAGTGARYNEQFF; cdr3_nt: TGCAGTGCTAGCGCGGCCGGGACAGGGGCGCGGTACAATGAGCAGTTCTTC
j_call: TRBJ2-4; clone_size: few; d_call: -; v_call: TRBV7-9; cdr3_aa: CASSQTGIGNIQYF; cdr3_nt: TGTGCCAGCAGCCAGACAGGAATAGGGAACATTCAGTACTTC
j_call: TRBJ2-2; clone_size: -; d_call: -; v_call: TRBV28; cdr3_aa: CASSLFSPNTGELFF; cdr3_nt: TGTGCCAGCAGTTTATTTAGCCCGAACACCGGGGAGCTGTTTTTT
j_call: TRBJ1-5; clone_size: -; d_call: -; v_call: TRBV20-1; cdr3_aa: CSARVRDRIGGNQPQHF; cdr3_nt: TGCAGTGCTAGGGTCCGGGACCGGATCGGGGGCAATCAGCCCCAGCATTTT
j_call: TRBJ1-1; clone_size: many; d_call: -; v_call: TRBV11-2; cdr3_aa: CASSFPNSVEAFF; cdr3_nt: TGTGCCAGCAGCTTTCCTAATTCGGTAGAAGCTTTCTTT
j_call: TRBJ2-3; clone_size: -; d_call: TRBD2; v_call: TRBV28; cdr3_aa: CASSETGTSGRGTDTQYF; cdr3_nt: TGTGCCAGCAGTGAGACCGGGACTAGCGGGAGGGGTACAGATACGCAGTATTTT
j_call: TRBJ2-7; clone_size: -; d_call: TRBD1; v_call: TRBV12-3/TRBV12-4; cdr3_aa: CASGTGGRGEQYF; cdr3_nt: TGTGCCAGCGGGACAGGGGGCCGAGGAGAGCAGTACTTC
j_call: TRBJ2-3; clone_size: -; d_call: TRBD2; v_call: TRBV6-1; cdr3_aa: CASSAREGTATTDTQYF; cdr3_nt: TGTGCCAGCAGTGCTAGGGAGGGCACTGCTACTACAGATACGCAGTATTTT
j_call: TRBJ1-4; clone_size: many; d_call: -; v_call: TRBV28; cdr3_aa: CASSQTFGEEKLFF; cdr3_nt: TGTGCCAGCAGTCAAACATTCGGCGAGGAAAAACTGTTTTTT
j_call: TRBJ1-5; clone_size: few; d_call: -; v_call: TRBV30; cdr3_aa: CAWSVQFGNQPQHF; cdr3_nt: TGTGCCTGGAGTGTACAGTTCGGCAATCAGCCCCAGCATTTT
j_call: TRBJ2-5; clone_size: -; d_call: TRBD1; v_call: TRBV5-8; cdr3_aa: CASSQGRSDRGQETQYF; cdr3_nt: TGTGCCAGCAGCCAGGGACGCTCTGACAGGGGGCAAGAGACCCAGTACTTC
j_call: TRBJ2-3; clone_size: many; d_call: TRBD2; v_call: TRBV2; cdr3_aa: CASSEGGLAGLTDTQYF; cdr3_nt: TGTGCCAGCAGTGAAGGGGGACTAGCGGGACTCACAGATACGCAGTATTTT
j_call: TRBJ2-1; clone_size: many; d_call: -; v_call: TRBV27; cdr3_aa: CASSLSTAYNKQFF; cdr3_nt: TGTGCCAGCAGTTTATCGACAGCCTACAATAAGCAGTTCTTC
j_call: TRBJ1-4; clone_size: many; d_call: -; v_call: TRBV15; cdr3_aa: CATSRDRANEKLFF; cdr3_nt: TGTGCCACCAGCAGGGACAGAGCTAATGAAAAACTGTTTTTT
j_call: TRBJ1-6; clone_size: many; d_call: TRBD1; v_call: TRBV11-2; cdr3_aa: CASSSHGQGHNSPLHF; cdr3_nt: TGTGCCAGCAGCTCACATGGACAGGGGCACAATTCACCCCTCCACTTT
j_call: TRBJ2-1; clone_size: -; d_call: -; v_call: TRBV7-9; cdr3_aa: CASSRLLKGSYEQFF; cdr3_nt: TGTGCCAGCAGCCGCCTATTAAAGGGGTCGTACGAGCAGTTCTTC
j_call: TRBJ1-1; clone_size: many; d_call: -; v_call: TRBV7-9; cdr3_aa: CASSLQGLDTEAFF; cdr3_nt: TGTGCCAGCAGCTTACAGGGATTGGACACTGAAGCTTTCTTT
j_call: TRBJ2-7; clone_size: many; d_call: -; v_call: TRBV12-3/TRBV12-4; cdr3_aa: CASSLWQETTYEQYF; cdr3_nt: TGTGCCAGCAGTTTATGGCAGGAAACAACCTACGAGCAGTACTTC
j_call: TRBJ2-5; clone_size: many; d_call: TRBD1; v_call: TRBV20-1; cdr3_aa: CSARIWTGGETQYF; cdr3_nt: TGCAGTGCTAGAATCTGGACAGGTGGGGAGACCCAGTACTTC
j_call: TRBJ2-7; clone_size: few; d_call: TRBD2; v_call: TRBV12-3/TRBV12-4; cdr3_aa: CASRPPSGSYEQYF; cdr3_nt: TGTGCCAGCAGACCCCCTAGCGGGAGCTACGAGCAGTACTTC
j_call: TRBJ2-1; clone_size: -; d_call: -; v_call: TRBV20-1; cdr3_aa: CSARDTRERYNEQFF; cdr3_nt: TGCAGTGCTAGAGATACGAGGGAGCGGTACAATGAGCAGTTCTTC
j_call: TRBJ1-2; clone_size: few; d_call: TRBD1; v_call: TRBV5-6; cdr3_aa: CASSFTVTGDDGYTF; cdr3_nt: TGTGCCAGCAGCTTTACCGTCACAGGGGATGATGGCTACACCTTC
j_call: TRBJ1-5; clone_size: once; d_call: TRBD1; v_call: TRBV24-1; cdr3_aa: CATSDPLDRGIDQPQHF; cdr3_nt: TGTGCCACCAGTGACCCCCTGGACAGGGGAATCGATCAGCCCCAGCATTTT